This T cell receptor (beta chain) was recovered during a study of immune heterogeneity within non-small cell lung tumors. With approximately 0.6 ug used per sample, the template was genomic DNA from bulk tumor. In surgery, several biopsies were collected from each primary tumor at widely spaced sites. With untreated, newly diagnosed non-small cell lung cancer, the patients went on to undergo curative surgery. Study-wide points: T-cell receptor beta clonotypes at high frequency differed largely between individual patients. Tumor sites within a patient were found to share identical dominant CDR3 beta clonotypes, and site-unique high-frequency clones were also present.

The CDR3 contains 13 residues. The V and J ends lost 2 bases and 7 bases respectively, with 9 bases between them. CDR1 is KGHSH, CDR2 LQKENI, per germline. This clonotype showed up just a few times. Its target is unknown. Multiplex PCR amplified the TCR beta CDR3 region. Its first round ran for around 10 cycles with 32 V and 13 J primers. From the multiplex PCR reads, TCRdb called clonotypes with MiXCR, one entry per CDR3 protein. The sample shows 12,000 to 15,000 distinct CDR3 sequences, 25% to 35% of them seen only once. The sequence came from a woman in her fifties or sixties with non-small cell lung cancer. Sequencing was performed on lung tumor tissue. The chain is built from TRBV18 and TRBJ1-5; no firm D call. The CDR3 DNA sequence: TGTGCCAGCTCACCAGGGGTCGACCAGCCCCAGCATTTT. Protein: CASSPGVDQPQHF.